The T cell receptor beta chain under discussion was sequenced for a study of somatic mutations in cytotoxic T cells in rheumatoid arthritis. Sequencing was performed with immunoSEQ multiplex PCR; in TCRdb, only in-frame clones are kept and a portion is missing. The repertoire holds 15,000 or so clones, with 70% to 85% as singletons. Germline V gene lookup returns CDR1 SGHVS and CDR2 FNYEAQ. V was shortened by 4 bases and J by 5 bases, with 14 bases between the two germline ends. The CDR3 contains 15 residues. This sequence originates from an adult with rheumatoid arthritis. The chain combines TRBV7-6 with TRBJ2-2; D is perhaps TRBD1 or TRBD2 (5 bases each). The sequenced sample was CD8+ T cells sorted from blood. The CDR3 DNA follows: TGTGCCAGCAGCTCCTCGGGGCTTGGGACCGGGGAGCTGTTTTTT. Protein product: CASSSSGLGTGELFF.